This is a list of T cell receptor beta chains from one sample in a study of shared clonotypes between healthy human individuals. Libraries were prepared by immunoSEQ multiplex PCR; TCRdb keeps only in-frame clonotypes and omits some of them. Here the sample spans approximately 1.9 million clones, over 85% being singletons. Sequencing was performed on naive CD8+ T cells from PBMCs. These TCRs come from a man aged 18 to 29 in good health. Some clones in this sample may be carry-over from other donors' samples. The CDR3 runs from the conserved cysteine through the conserved F or W. D genes are given only for firm matches. Expanded clones get a size class; other rows say once, few or many, or leave the size out.

d_gene	j_gene	v_gene	abundance	CDR3nt	CDR3aa
TRBD2	TRBJ2-4	TRBV7-2	NA	TGTGCCAGCAGCTTTTGGGCGGGGGAGGACATTCAGTACTTC	CASSFWAGEDIQYF
TRBD2	TRBJ2-5	TRBV7-9	NA	TGTGCCAGCAGCTTAGCTCCCATAGCGGGACGCTTTCAACAGACCCAGTACTTC	CASSLAPIAGRFQQTQYF
TRBD1	TRBJ2-4	TRBV11-2	NA	TGTGCCAGCAGCTTAGGCACAGGGGGTATTGACATTCAGTACTTC	CASSLGTGGIDIQYF
TRBD2	TRBJ2-3	TRBV6-1	NA	TGTGCCAGCAGAGGTAGCGGGGTAAGCACAGATACGCAGTATTTT	CASRGSGVSTDTQYF
NA	TRBJ2-7	TRBV6-5	NA	TGTGCCAGCAGTTACGGGGGGACTTCCCGCGAGCAGTACTTC	CASSYGGTSREQYF
NA	TRBJ2-2	TRBV28	NA	TGTGCCAGCAGTCCCCACCGAGGATCCGGGGAGCTGTTTTTT	CASSPHRGSGELFF
NA	TRBJ2-3	TRBV19	NA	TGTGCCAGTGGGAGGACAGTCGGCACAGATACGCAGTATTTT	CASGRTVGTDTQYF
NA	TRBJ2-2	TRBV27	NA	TGTGCCACCCGGCCAGGGTCTGAGTTCCTCACCGGGGAGCTGTTTTTT	CATRPGSEFLTGELFF
NA	TRBJ1-1	TRBV7-9	NA	TGTGCCAGCAGCCCATCCTGGCAGGTGAACACTGAAGCTTTCTTT	CASSPSWQVNTEAFF
NA	TRBJ1-4	TRBV28	NA	TGTGCCAGCAGTTTATTACAGGCCGGGGAAAAACTGTTTTTT	CASSLLQAGEKLFF
TRBD2	TRBJ2-7	TRBV13	NA	TGTGCCAGCAGCCCCCACGCCGGGACTAGCGGATTGTCCTACGAGCAGTACTTC	CASSPHAGTSGLSYEQYF
NA	TRBJ2-3	TRBV7-8	NA	TGTGCCAGCAGCCGCCCTTTCGACACAGATACGCAGTATTTT	CASSRPFDTDTQYF
NA	TRBJ2-1	TRBV5-1	NA	TGCGCCAGCAGCTTATTCCCCGGTTTGAGCAATGAGCAGTTCTTC	CASSLFPGLSNEQFF
NA	TRBJ1-1	TRBV12-2	once	TGTGCAAGTCGCCCCCGCCCCGCGGCACCAAACACTGAAGCTTTCTTT	CASRPRPAAPNTEAFF
NA	TRBJ1-1	TRBV4-1	NA	TGCGCCAGCAGCCAATACACCCACGGGGCATTGATGAACACTGAAGCTTTCTTT	CASSQYTHGALMNTEAFF
NA	TRBJ2-5	TRBV10-2	NA	TGCGCCAGCAGTGAGTCGGGAAAGCGGCACAAGTACTTC	CASSESGKRHKYF
NA	TRBJ2-3	TRBV21-1	NA	TGTGCCATCAAGCAAACTCCCAGCGGGAGCACAGATACGCAGTATTTT	CAIKQTPSGSTDTQYF
NA	TRBJ2-1	TRBV6-1	NA	TGTGCCAGCCGCCGGACTGACTCCTACAATGAGCAGTTCTTC	CASRRTDSYNEQFF
TRBD2	TRBJ2-3	TRBV4-1	once	TGCGCCAGCAGCCAAGTGGTAAGCGGGGCCACAGATACGCAGTATTTT	CASSQVVSGATDTQYF
NA	TRBJ2-3	TRBV7-6	NA	TGTGCCAGCAGCTTAAATCTGGGCGGGACTAGCACAGATACGCAGTATTTT	CASSLNLGGTSTDTQYF
NA	TRBJ1-2	TRBV4-1	NA	TGCGCCAGCAGCCAAGAAAGGACAGTTCACTTTAACTATGGCTACACCTTC	CASSQERTVHFNYGYTF
TRBD1	TRBJ1-1	TRBV30	NA	TGTGCCTGGAGTTTCGGACAGGGCACGGCTGAAGCTTTCTTT	CAWSFGQGTAEAFF
NA	TRBJ2-1	TRBV6-5	NA	TGTGCCAGCAGTACGGGGTCCCCGAATCCCAATGAGCAGTTCTTC	CASSTGSPNPNEQFF
NA	TRBJ2-1	TRBV7-6	NA	TGTGCCAGCAGCTTAGCCCCTAGCGACAATGAGCAGTTCTTC	CASSLAPSDNEQFF
TRBD2	TRBJ2-3	TRBV7-3	NA	TGTGCCAGCAGCTTTTCCCCTCTAGCGGGGATCACAGATACGCAGTATTTT	CASSFSPLAGITDTQYF
NA	TRBJ2-2	TRBV6-1	NA	TGTGCCAGCAGTGAACCCTCCCGGGGGAGAGGGACCGGGGAGCTGTTTTTT	CASSEPSRGRGTGELFF
NA	TRBJ2-3	TRBV30	NA	TGTGCCTGGAGTCAGGACTTCACAGATACGCAGTATTTT	CAWSQDFTDTQYF
TRBD2	TRBJ2-7	TRBV27	once	TGTGCCAGCAGTTCTCCAGCGGGAGGCAGCCACGAGCAGTACTTC	CASSSPAGGSHEQYF
TRBD2	TRBJ2-2	TRBV7-6	NA	TGTGCCAGCAGCCTTCGCCTCCTAGCGGGACGGAACACCGGGGAGCTGTTTTTT	CASSLRLLAGRNTGELFF